These T cell receptor beta chains were read from a single sample in a study of shared clonotypes between healthy human individuals. Assay: immunoSEQ multiplex PCR; the TCRdb copy retains only in-frame clones and omits some. The sample includes approximately 710,000 clones, roughly 87% of them seen just once. Source material: memory CD8+ T cells from PBMCs. Source of these receptors: a man younger than 35 in good health. Some clones in this sample may be carry-over from other donors' samples. Both conserved end residues are part of each CDR3. Each record gives: clone size, J gene, D gene, V gene, CDR3 DNA, CDR3 protein. A D gene is named only where the DNA matches it firmly. Clone size is shown for a subset of rows, as once, few, many or a class of expanded clone.

>.|TRBJ2-3|TRBD1|TRBV7-6
TGTGCCAGCAGCCCGGCCCCCGACAGGGCGGCAGATACGCAGTATTTT
CASSPAPDRAADTQYF
>.|TRBJ2-7|.|TRBV6-5
TGTGCCAGCAGTTACCTAGGGCCCGAGCAGTACTTC
CASSYLGPEQYF
>few|TRBJ1-1|.|TRBV30
TGTGCCTGGAGTGTAGCGGAAGGGGTGACTGAAGCTTTCTTT
CAWSVAEGVTEAFF
>.|TRBJ2-7|.|TRBV4-1
TGCGCCAGCAGCCAAGTAGTGTTGGCCAGCCTCTCCTACGAGCAGTACTTC
CASSQVVLASLSYEQYF
>.|TRBJ2-1|.|TRBV27
TGTGCCAGCAGTTTATCGGCCAGCTCCTACAATGAGCAGTTCTTC
CASSLSASSYNEQFF
>once|TRBJ2-3|.|TRBV9
TGTGCCAGCAGCGCCAACTCCCGGATGATAGGGAGCACAGATACGCAGTATTTT
CASSANSRMIGSTDTQYF
>.|TRBJ2-1|TRBD2|TRBV4-3
TGCGCCAGCAGCCAAGATTCGGGACTAGCGGGACATGAGCAGTTCTTC
CASSQDSGLAGHEQFF
>.|TRBJ2-2|.|TRBV7-8
TGTGCCAGCAGCTTAAGTTTGGGACTTCTTACCGGGGAGCTGTTTTTT
CASSLSLGLLTGELFF
>.|TRBJ2-7|.|TRBV10-2
TGCGCCAGCAGAGACTACGAGCAGTACTTC
CASRDYEQYF
>.|TRBJ2-1|TRBD1|TRBV6-5
TGTGCCAGCAGTTACTCGATCGGACAGGTTCACAATGAGCAGTTCTTC
CASSYSIGQVHNEQFF
>.|TRBJ2-7|.|TRBV4-1
TGCGCCAGCAGCCAGACGACTAATTACGAGCAGTACTTC
CASSQTTNYEQYF
>.|TRBJ2-7|.|TRBV7-6
TGTGCCAGCAGCTGGGGCGGCGGAGGGGGTGCCTACGAGCAGTACTTC
CASSWGGGGGAYEQYF
>.|TRBJ2-3|.|TRBV5-6
TGTGCCAGCAGCCCATACAGGGCCGGCGGCACAGATACGCAGTATTTT
CASSPYRAGGTDTQYF
>.|TRBJ2-5|TRBD2|TRBV6-1
TGTGCCAGCAGTTATAGCGGGAGAGGAGAGACCCAGTACTTC
CASSYSGRGETQYF
>.|TRBJ2-5|TRBD1|TRBV4-1
TGCGCCAGCAGCCAAGTGGACAGGGGATTAGAGACCCAGTACTTC
CASSQVDRGLETQYF
>once|TRBJ1-5|.|TRBV19
TGTGCCAGTACCATGCTGGGGCTTAGCAATCAGCCCCAGCATTTT
CASTMLGLSNQPQHF
>.|TRBJ2-7|.|TRBV27
TGTGCCAGCAGTTTATCTGTCTTTGGGGGGAACGAGCAGTACTTC
CASSLSVFGGNEQYF
>.|TRBJ1-1|.|TRBV10-3
TGTGCCATCAGTGAAGTTCAGTGGGACACTGAAGCTTTCTTT
CAISEVQWDTEAFF
>.|TRBJ2-1|.|TRBV4-1
TGCGCCAGCAGCCAAGAGGGTTACAATGAGCAGTTCTTC
CASSQEGYNEQFF
>.|TRBJ2-4|TRBD2|TRBV28
TGTGCCAGCAGTCACGCCCTAGCGGGAATAAAAAACATTCAGTACTTC
CASSHALAGIKNIQYF
>.|TRBJ2-7|TRBD2|TRBV5-1
TGCGCCAGCAGCTTGGTACGGGGGGAGGATGGCGAGCAGTACTTC
CASSLVRGEDGEQYF
>.|TRBJ2-5|.|TRBV5-1
TGCGCCAGCAGCTTGGCCCCCGGGCCCACGAACCAAGAGACCCAGTACTTC
CASSLAPGPTNQETQYF
>.|TRBJ1-4|.|TRBV10-3
TGTGCCATCAGTGAGGTACAGGGTGGCGAAAAACTGTTTTTT
CAISEVQGGEKLFF
>.|TRBJ1-3|.|TRBV28
TGTGCCAGCAGTTTACCGCAACCTATAAGAAACACCATATATTTT
CASSLPQPIRNTIYF
>.|TRBJ1-2|TRBD1|TRBV4-1
TGCGCCAGCAGCCCTCGAACCAGGGGGGAATATGGCTACACCTTC
CASSPRTRGEYGYTF
>.|TRBJ2-2|.|TRBV29-1
TGCAGCGTGCTTGGGGGCATGACGGGGGAGCTGTTTTTT
CSVLGGMTGELFF
>.|TRBJ2-3|.|TRBV6-1
TGTGCCACCCAATCGCAGTATTTT
CATQSQYF
>.|TRBJ1-4|.|TRBV6-5
TGTGCCAGCAGTTACTTGGCCAGGGATAATGAAAAACTGTTTTTT
CASSYLARDNEKLFF
>.|TRBJ2-7|.|TRBV5-6
TGTGCCAGCAGCTCCTCGGTGGATGCCTACGAGCAGTACTTC
CASSSSVDAYEQYF
>.|TRBJ1-2|TRBD1|TRBV27
TGTGCCAGCAGGCTACAGGGGAGGGATGGCTACACCTTC
CASRLQGRDGYTF
>.|TRBJ2-1|.|TRBV28
TGTGCCAGCAGTTTTGTCCTTTTGAGGGGGGATGAGCAGTTCTTC
CASSFVLLRGDEQFF
>.|TRBJ2-5|.|TRBV7-9
TGTGCCAGCAGCTTGGGACGGAAAGAGACCCAGTACTTC
CASSLGRKETQYF
>.|TRBJ2-7|.|TRBV7-9
TGTGCCAGCAGCTTAGGGCCAGATTATGGCTACGAGCAGTACTTC
CASSLGPDYGYEQYF
>.|TRBJ2-1|.|TRBV4-3
TGCGCCAGCAGCCGGACTATCCCTAGGGGGTATGAGCAGTTCTTC
CASSRTIPRGYEQFF
>.|TRBJ2-7|.|TRBV7-9
TGTGCCAGCAGCACCCCCGGTGAGCAGTACTTC
CASSTPGEQYF
>.|TRBJ1-1|.|TRBV7-9
TGTGCCAGCAGCTTCCCCGGGACACTCACTGAAGCTTTCTTT
CASSFPGTLTEAFF
>.|TRBJ1-2|.|TRBV4-3
TGCGCCAGCAGCCAAGCCCGAGGCGGGGGGCGTTCTGGCTACACCTTC
CASSQARGGGRSGYTF
>once|TRBJ2-1|.|TRBV6-5
TGTGCCAGCAGTTACTCTAACAATGAGCAGTTCTTC
CASSYSNNEQFF
>.|TRBJ2-1|.|TRBV4-1
TGCGCCAGCAGGAGGGAGGCACGCAACGATGAGCAGTTCTTC
CASRREARNDEQFF
>.|TRBJ2-1|.|TRBV10-3
TGTGCCATCAGGGGGGATGAGGGCTTCTCCTACAATGAGCAGTTCTTC
CAIRGDEGFSYNEQFF
>.|TRBJ2-7|.|TRBV27
TGTGCCAGCAGTTTACGGCAGACAAGCCCCTGGGAGCAGTACTTC
CASSLRQTSPWEQYF
>.|TRBJ1-5|.|TRBV27
TGTGCCAGCAGTTTATTACCGGGGGGCAATCAGCCCCAGCATTTT
CASSLLPGGNQPQHF
>.|TRBJ1-1|.|TRBV30
TGTGCCTGGAGTTTAGGGAGGGGCACTGAAGCTTTCTTT
CAWSLGRGTEAFF
>.|TRBJ1-5|.|TRBV6-6
TGTGCCAGCAGTGCCGATCAGCCCCAGCATTTT
CASSADQPQHF
>.|TRBJ1-5|.|TRBV19
TGTGCCAGTAGTATATGGGGGAGCAATCAGCCCCAGCATTTT
CASSIWGSNQPQHF
>.|TRBJ1-2|TRBD1|TRBV7-8
TGTGCCAGCAGCCCGGTGGGGGGACAGGCTCCTCTCTACTATGGCTACACCTTC
CASSPVGGQAPLYYGYTF
>.|TRBJ2-1|.|TRBV27
TGTGCCAGCAGTTTACGGGGTACCTACAATGAGCAGTTCTTC
CASSLRGTYNEQFF
>.|TRBJ2-7|.|TRBV4-2
TGTGCCAGCAGCCAAACGGACAGTAACTCCTACGAGCAGTACTTC
CASSQTDSNSYEQYF
>.|TRBJ2-1|TRBD2|TRBV6-6
TGTGCCAGCAGTGGCGGGGGGCGCAGGGATGAGCAGTTCTTC
CASSGGGRRDEQFF
>once|TRBJ1-2|TRBD1|TRBV10-3
TGTGCCATCAGTGAGTGGGAACCGGGACAGGGGCGCTATGGCTACACCTTC
CAISEWEPGQGRYGYTF
>.|TRBJ2-6|TRBD1|TRBV30
TGTGCCTGGAGTGTCGGCAGGGGGTACGATGGGGCCAACGTCCTGACTTTC
CAWSVGRGYDGANVLTF
>.|TRBJ1-5|.|TRBV7-9
TGTGCCAGCAGCTTACAGGGGTATAGCAATCAGCCCCAGCATTTT
CASSLQGYSNQPQHF
>.|TRBJ1-2|.|TRBV7-2
TGTGCCAGCAGCCCCACCCCCATCGGTGGCTACACCTTC
CASSPTPIGGYTF
>.|TRBJ2-4|.|TRBV18
TGTGCCAGCTCACCACCGACCGGGGTTGACAAAAACATTCAGTACTTC
CASSPPTGVDKNIQYF